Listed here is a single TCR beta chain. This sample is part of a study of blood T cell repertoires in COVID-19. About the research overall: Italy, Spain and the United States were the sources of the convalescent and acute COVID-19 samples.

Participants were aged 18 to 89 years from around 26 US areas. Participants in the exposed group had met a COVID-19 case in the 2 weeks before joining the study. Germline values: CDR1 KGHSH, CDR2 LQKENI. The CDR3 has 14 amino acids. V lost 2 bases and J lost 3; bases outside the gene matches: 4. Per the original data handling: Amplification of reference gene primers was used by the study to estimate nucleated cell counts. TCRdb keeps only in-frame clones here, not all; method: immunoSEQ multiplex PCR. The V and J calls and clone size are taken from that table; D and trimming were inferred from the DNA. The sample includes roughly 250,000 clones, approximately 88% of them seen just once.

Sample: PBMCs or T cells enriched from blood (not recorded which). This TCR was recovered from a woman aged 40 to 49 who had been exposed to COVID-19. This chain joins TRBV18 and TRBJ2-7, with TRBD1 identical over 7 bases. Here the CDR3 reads CASSPRDRDYEQYF. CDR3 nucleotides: TGTGCCAGCTCACCAAGAGACAGGGACTACGAGCAGTACTTC.